What follows is one T cell receptor beta chain and its context. Here immunoSEQ multiplex PCR was the method, and the copy in TCRdb shows in-frame clones only, minus some. In the table there are about 40,000 clones, approximately 90% of which are singletons. This sample was taken from a study of T cell changes during pregnancy in multiple sclerosis. V lost 1 base and J 3 bases, leaving 15 bases between the germline ends. Germline-derived CDR1 and CDR2 are SNHLY and FYNNEI. The CDR3 sequence is 16 residues long. Sequences were derived from CD4+ T cells from peripheral blood mononuclear cells, sampled before pregnancy. This chain uses TRBV2 with TRBJ1-1; unclear D gene. This TCR was sampled from a female donor with multiple sclerosis, enrolled in a pregnancy study. The CDR3 reads CASSEVELTGHTEAFF. CDR3 DNA sequence: TGTGCCAGCAGTGAAGTAGAGCTCACTGGGCACACTGAAGCTTTCTTT. Filled out from reference TRBV2 and TRBJ1-1, the complete variable domain reads EPEVTQTPSHQVTQMGQEVILRCVPISNHLYFYWYRQILGQKVEFLVSFYNNEISEKSEIFDDQFSVERPDGSNFTLKIRSTKLEDSAMYFCASSEVELTGHTEAFFGQGTRLTVV.